The T cell receptor (beta chain) described here comes from a study of T cell responses to AZD1222 COVID-19 vaccine. Measured with immunoSEQ multiplex PCR; TCRdb has only the in-frame clones, and not every one. Of approximately 150,000 clones detected, around nine tenths appear once; the ten largest clones hold roughly 1.8%. This clone came up a few times. Its target is not known. Study-wide results and limits: The study reported that nearly half of spike-specific TCRs target unmutated variant regions.

The receptor's source is an adult in good health. The starting material was peripheral blood, obtained on day 0 of AZD1222 vaccination.

CDR3 region: CASSPSRWNTIYF. In DNA form, the CDR3 reads TGTGCCAGCAGCCCTTCCCGTTGGAACACCATATATTTT. The gene calls are TRBV3-1 (or the pseudogene TRBV3-2) and TRBJ1-3; no definite D call. This CDR3 region has 13 residues. V gave up 4 bases and J gave up 7 bases, with 11 bases separating them. Germline V gene lookup returns CDR1 LGHDT and CDR2 YNNKEL (reference sequence).